Given below is one T cell receptor (beta chain) in context. Its antigen is as yet unknown. The data were taken from a study of T cells after yellow fever vaccination. Points from the study as a whole: Most clones from primary vaccination resurfaced after the booster (around 97% CD4, around 89% CD8).

The ends were cut back, 4 bases at V and 5 bases at J, with 11 bases in the middle. This CDR3 region has 13 residues. Germline CDR1 SGHTA, CDR2 FQGNSA. TCRdb fed the 5' RACE reads into MiXCR, producing one record per CDR3 protein. The sample includes hundreds of thousands of distinct CDR3 sequences, roughly 14% of them seen just once. This sequence was found in a man aged 25 to 40 who received the YFV17D yellow fever vaccine. V gene TRBV7-2 combines with J gene TRBJ2-5; D not certain. The sample in question was PBMCs, obtained on the day of the yellow fever booster vaccination. This chain's CDR3 is CASSWTPFETQYF. The CDR3 nucleotides are TGTGCCAGCAGCTGGACCCCTTTCGAGACCCAGTACTTC. Together with reference TRBV7-2 and TRBJ2-5, the CDR3 gives the full variable domain: GAGVSQSPSNKVTEKGKDVELRCDPISGHTALYWYRQSLGQGLEFLIYFQGNSAPDKSGLPSDRFSAERTGGSVSTLTIQRTQQEDSAVYLCASSWTPFETQYFGPGTRLLVL.